Below, one T cell receptor (beta chain) is given with its context. This clonotype was counted ten times or more. The antigen this receptor binds is unknown. Per-base qualities were not stored, and no clone one base away is much larger. In the ophthalmopathy patients, disease was moderately to severely active, with a Clinical Activity Score of 3 or more, a NOSPECS grade of 4 or more, and a duration of less than 3 months. Patients with uncontrolled infections, other autoimmune diseases, pregnancy or lactation were excluded. Diagnoses were established on the basis of clinical symptoms, serum thyroxine and TRAb, thyroid ultrasound, and orbital computed tomography. PBMCs were isolated from 10 ml of fresh peripheral blood by Ficoll-Paque density gradient centrifugation. Trizol reagent was used to extract total RNA, and RNA quality was then checked on an Agilent 2100 Bioanalyzer. The sample is drawn from a study of T cells in Graves' hyperthyroidism and ophthalmopathy (dated by TCRdb to the late 2010s). Some background on the complete study: Peripheral blood samples were taken at initial diagnosis, before any treatment was given. A discovery cohort of approximately 97 patients, roughly 43 with Graves' ophthalmopathy and more than 55 with stable Graves' hyperthyroidism, was used to find distinguishing TCR V-J signatures. Prospective prediction of ophthalmopathy was tested in an independent validation cohort consisting of fewer than 20 hyperthyroidism patients and approximately 16 patients who later progressed to ophthalmopathy. The 85 to 100 discovery patients were randomly split 7:3 into training and test sets. Thyroid tissue and blood T-cell repertoires from more than five Graves' hyperthyroidism patients were also compared in the study. Once sampling was done, hyperthyroidism patients were given methimazole at a starting dose of 30 mg daily, whereas ophthalmopathy patients were given high-dose intravenous methylprednisolone. TCR Vbeta CDR3 sequencing of some 140 peripheral blood samples (43 ophthalmopathy, over 70 hyperthyroidism and some 17 progressor patients) is reported in the paper. Broad study findings and their caveats: No statistical method was used to fix the sample size in advance, and group allocation was not hidden from the investigators. In validation, the model predicted progression to ophthalmopathy a median of approximately 6.6 months before onset, with roughly 70% sensitivity and around 76% specificity. A 13 V-J signature model separated ophthalmopathy from stable hyperthyroidism, with about 88% sensitivity and roughly 81% specificity in cross-validation and 80%/75% in testing. Most expanded thyroid clonotypes (frequency above 0.001) were also found in blood, which suggests that blood repertoires may mirror thyroid immune responses.

The TCR beta CDR3 regions were amplified from the RNA transcripts. For the first round of RT-PCR on the TCR CDR3, the HTBI primer set was used together with the Qiagen OneStep RT-PCR kit. Libraries were constructed in a second round of multiplex PCR, after which size selection and purification were carried out. The libraries were sequenced on an Illumina HiSeq2000 using paired-end 100 bp reads. The paper's processing steps were these. Raw data were processed with SOAPnuke, discarding reads with adapters, uncalled bases, mean Phred below 15, or no exact constant-primer or identifier match. High-quality paired reads were merged using COPE v1.2.5, and each unique nucleotide sequence was defined as a clonotype. MiTCR v1.1 was used to align clonotypes to the IMGT TRBV, TRBD and TRBJ reference segments. The analysis included only V-J combinations with a frequency above 0.0001, which together covered 99% to 99.2% of the repertoires. The TCS score was defined as the ratio of F50 (clonal expansion) to E x V (chaos), calculated using BLOSUM62-based TCRdist between CDR3 peptides within each V-J. Welch's t-statistics and random forest reduced several hundred V-J features to 10 to 15, which were used in a naive Bayes classifier (R e1071). TCRdb itself trimmed the public reads at Q25 with fastp, ran MiXCR and retained productive beta chains. Each CDR3 protein gets just one entry, which takes the most common genes and DNA from the rows behind it. The V and J calls shown here were made by TCRdb, not taken from the authors' results. The sample table holds a few hundred thousand distinct CDR3 sequences, of which roughly 20% were seen once. 40% of the sample goes to the ten largest clones.

The CDR3 holds 14 amino acids from the cysteine to the phenylalanine. The only DNA kept is the CDR3, 42 bases in frame from the first base. CDR1 and CDR2 are drawn from the germline V gene (reference sequence): LGHDT, YNNKEL. Cut back by 1 base and 3 bases, the V and J ends lie 8 bases apart. The clonotype was recovered from a man aged 18 to 29 with Graves' ophthalmopathy. The chain joins TRBV3-1 to TRBJ2-3; tentative D gene TRBD1, with 5 bases matching. The sample taken for sequencing was blood. The CDR3 reads as follows: CASSQGGWTDTQYF. The DNA reads TGTGCCAGCAGCCAAGGGGGCTGGACAGATACGCAGTATTTT.